One sample yielded the 21 T cell receptor beta chains listed below, sequenced in a study of blood T cell repertoires in COVID-19. The table came from immunoSEQ multiplex PCR; TCRdb's copy has only in-frame clones and leaves some out. The repertoire holds under 450,000 clones, with more than 75% as singletons. Sequenced sample: PBMCs or T cells enriched from blood (not recorded which). The receptors stem from a man in his thirties or forties who had recovered from COVID-19.

The chain combines TRBV6-5 with TRBJ2-1; D perhaps matches TRBD1 (5 bases). In germline, CDR1 is MNHEY, CDR2 SVGAGI. The germline V and J ends were trimmed by 6 bases and 4 bases, with 10 bases remaining between them. The CDR3 covers 13 residues. CDR3: CASRQTEYNEQFF. The DNA of the CDR3 is TGTGCCAGCAGGCAGACAGAGTACAATGAGCAGTTCTTC.

The CDR3 here is CASSLEPGNYGYTF. The DNA for the CDR3 is TGTGCCAGCAGCTTAGAACCAGGGAACTATGGCTACACCTTC. The chain joins TRBV7-2 to TRBJ1-2; D may be TRBD1 (5 bases). Germline-derived CDR1 and CDR2 are SGHTA and FQGNSA. Trimming stripped 1 base from V and 2 bases from J, with 8 bases between. The CDR3 is made up of 14 amino acids.

This clone was seen only once. Here the CDR3 DNA reads TGTGCCAGCAGTGATGAGATTAACTTCTACGAGCAGTACTTC. It is translated as CASSDEINFYEQYF. The V and J genes are TRBV25-1 and TRBJ2-7, with D uncertain. Per the germline V gene, CDR1 is MGHDK and CDR2 is SYGVNS. Between the trimmed V and J ends, which lost 3 bases and 3 bases, there was a span of 12 bases. The CDR3 is made up of 14 amino acids.

V and J are TRBV28 and TRBJ1-2, with 8 nucleotides matching TRBD1. CDR1 is MDHEN, CDR2 SYDVKM, per germline. The CDR3 is 13 residues long. V gave up 6 bases and J gave up 3 bases; unmatched junction bases: 3. The CDR3 nucleotides read TGTGCCAGCAGACGGGGACAGGACTATGGCTACACCTTC. Its protein is CASRRGQDYGYTF.

The gene calls are TRBV5-6 and TRBJ1-6; D is uncertain. The CDR3 consists of 15 residues. Deletions cut 0 bases from V and 8 bases from J, with 12 bases between. Germline V CDR1 and CDR2: SGHDT, YYEEEE. The CDR3 protein is CASSLEDNHYSPLHF. For the CDR3, the DNA is TGTGCCAGCAGCTTGGAAGACAACCATTATTCACCCCTCCACTTT.

This chain connects TRBV7-2 to TRBJ1-1; 11 bases fit TRBD1. Germline assignment: CDR1 SGHTA and CDR2 FQGNSA. J gave up 3 bases and V 5 bases, and 5 bases lay outside the gene matches. The CDR3 has 15 residues. CDR3 loop: CASSHRTGGYTEAFF. The CDR3 coding sequence is TGTGCCAGCAGCCATCGGACAGGGGGCTACACTGAAGCTTTCTTT.

Points on this clone: The identical CDR3 is also encoded by other nucleotide sequences in the sample. The chain uses TRBV7-3 and TRBJ2-7; TRBD2 is a possible D gene (6 bases). This CDR3 comprises 17 residues. Germline CDR1 reads SGHTA; CDR2 reads FQGTGA. Trimming took 1 base from V and 2 from J, leaving 18 bases between them. CDR3 coding DNA: TGTGCCAGCAGCTTAATTGGAGGGAGCGATAGGACCTACGAGCAGTACTTC. It is translated as CASSLIGGSDRTYEQYF. The full variable domain, rest sourced from reference TRBV7-3 and TRBJ2-7, is GAGVSQTPSNKVTEKGKYVELRCDPISGHTALYWYRQSLGQGPEFLIYFQGTGAADDSGLPNDRFFAVRPEGSVSTLKIQRTERGDSAVYLCASSLIGGSDRTYEQYFGPGTRLTVT.

This clone was picked up a small number of times. The V call is TRBV24-1, the J call TRBJ2-3; TRBD1 might be the D (6 bases). The CDR3 is 12 residues long. V lost 6 bases and J 11 bases, leaving 14 bases between the germline ends. Per germline, CDR1 KGHDR and CDR2 SFDVKD. The CDR3 nucleotides read TGTGCCACCAGTCGGACAGACAAAAAGCAGTATTTT. This encodes CATSRTDKKQYF.

This clone occurred a few times. The rearrangement joins TRBV7-9 to TRBJ2-2; D gene unclear. CDR3 length equals 13 residues. V was clipped by 2 bases and J by 4 bases, with 5 bases between them. Germline lookup yields CDR1 SEHNR and CDR2 FQNEAQ (reference sequence). The CDR3 protein is CASSLFLTGELFF. For the CDR3, the DNA is TGTGCCAGCAGCTTATTTCTCACCGGGGAGCTGTTTTTT.

V usage is TRBV5-1 and J usage is TRBJ1-4; D is undetermined. The CDR3 covers 16 residues. Germline values: CDR1 SGHRS, CDR2 YFSETQ. V dropped 4 bases and J dropped 0 bases, with 13 bases sitting between them. CDR3 coding DNA: TGCGCCAGCAGCCCACTTTCATCCGCAACTAATGAAAAACTGTTTTTT. It is translated as CASSPLSSATNEKLFF.

The chain links TRBV2 to TRBJ1-3, with D uncertain. The CDR3 is 15 residues long. Trimming took 8 bases from V and 0 from J, leaving 14 bases between them. Germline V CDR1 and CDR2: SNHLY, FYNNEI. CDR3 DNA sequence: TGTGCCAGCTCCCCGATTGCGTCCTCTGGAAACACCATATATTTT. Translating it yields CASSPIASSGNTIYF.

The CDR3 sequence is CASSVAPDRTYGYTF. The CDR3 coding sequence is TGTGCCAGCAGCGTAGCTCCCGACAGAACCTATGGCTACACCTTC. The gene calls are TRBV9 and TRBJ1-2; TRBD1 might be the D (5 bases). This CDR3 region has 15 residues. Germline CDR1 reads SGDLS; CDR2 reads YYNGEE. The V gene lost 0 bases and the J gene lost 4 bases, with 13 bases spanning the gap.

The chain recombines TRBV7-2 with TRBJ1-4; TRBD1 agrees at 9 bases. Germline values: CDR1 SGHTA, CDR2 FQGNSA. The junction had 9 bases not matched to a gene; V was cut back by 5 bases and J by 8 bases. CDR3 length: 15 amino acids. CDR3 in DNA: TGTGCCAGCAGCACTCAAAGGACAGGGGTCGAAAAACTGTTTTTT. Amino acid sequence: CASSTQRTGVEKLFF.

The chain has TRBV29-1 and TRBJ2-3; possible D gene TRBD1, 5 bases. Germline V gene data show CDR1 as SQVTM and CDR2 as ANQGSEA. The CDR3 loop spans 12 amino acids. V lost 2 bases and J lost 3, with 6 bases in between. DNA of the CDR3: TGCAGCGTTGAAAAGGGGACAGATACGCAGTATTTT. It translates to CSVEKGTDTQYF.

V usage is TRBV18 and J usage is TRBJ2-5; maybe TRBD2 (7 bases). Trimming removed 1 base at V and 1 base at J, with 10 bases between. CDR3 size: 15 residues. CDR1 is KGHSH, CDR2 LQKENI, per germline. For the CDR3, the DNA is TGTGCCAGCTCACCACTCGGGGGGCGCCAAGAGACCCAGTACTTC. Residues: CASSPLGGRQETQYF.

V usage is TRBV5-1 and J usage is TRBJ1-4; 8 bases match TRBD1. The CDR3 is 15 residues long. V lost 4 bases to trimming and J lost 4 bases; unmatched junction nucleotides: 6. CDR1 is SGHRS, CDR2 YFSETQ, per germline. In DNA, the CDR3 is TGCGCCAGCAGCACCGGACAGGGCCGTAATGAAAAACTGTTTTTT. Translating it yields CASSTGQGRNEKLFF. Complete variable domain (other parts from reference TRBV5-1 and TRBJ1-4): KAGVTQTPRYLIKTRGQQVTLSCSPISGHRSVSWYQQTPGQGLQFLFEYFSETQRNKGNFPGRFSGRQFSNSRSEMNVSTLELGDSALYLCASSTGQGRNEKLFFGSGTQLSVL.

The J gene is TRBJ2-1, the V gene TRBV4-2, with 11 bases aligning to TRBD2. J was trimmed by 4 bases and V by 5 bases; bases with no gene match: 7. The V gene's germline CDR1 is LGHNA and CDR2 YNFKEQ. The CDR3 length is 16 residues. CDR3 coding DNA: TGTGCCAGCAGCAAACTAGCGGGGGTCCTGTACAATGAGCAGTTCTTC. It codes for CASSKLAGVLYNEQFF.

The V and J genes are TRBV28 and TRBJ2-7; 9 nucleotides line up with TRBD1. Trimming at V came to 5 bases and at J to 3 bases, leaving 14 bases not matched to a gene. The CDR3 is made up of 17 amino acids. Germline V gene data show CDR1 as MDHEN and CDR2 as SYDVKM. CDR3 residues: CASSPGTGKSGLYEQYF. The CDR3 nucleotides read TGTGCCAGCAGTCCCGGGACAGGGAAAAGTGGCCTCTACGAGCAGTACTTC.

The CDR3 region has the DNA TGTGCCAGCAGTTACTCTCCCGACAGGGGAGACGAGCAGTACTTC. This codes for CASSYSPDRGDEQYF. The chain employs TRBV6-2 or TRBV6-3 and TRBJ2-7; 8 nucleotides match TRBD1. The V gene end was trimmed by 0 bases and the J gene end by 5 bases; junction bases not matched to a gene: 6. CDR3 length equals 15 residues. CDR1 is MNHEY, CDR2 SVGEGT, per germline.

The chain carries TRBV24-1 and TRBJ2-3; possible D gene TRBD2, 6 bases. The V end lost 5 bases, the J end lost 2 bases, and 19 bases lay between the germline ends. This CDR3 is built from 17 residues. The germline gives CDR1 KGHDR, CDR2 SFDVKD. CDR3 protein: CATSGSRGGAHTDTQYF. The CDR3 DNA follows: TGTGCCACCAGTGGCTCTCGGGGCGGGGCCCACACAGATACGCAGTATTTT.

This chain joins TRBV24-1 and TRBJ1-2; weak D call: TRBD1 (6 bases). V was cut by 10 bases and J by 2 bases, with 10 bases left in between. CDR1 is KGHDR, CDR2 SFDVKD, per germline. This CDR3 is built from 12 residues. CDR3 coding DNA: TGTGCCACTCAGGACAGAAACTATGGCTACACCTTC. This encodes CATQDRNYGYTF.